The 5 T cell receptor beta chains below were found in one sample sequenced in a study of blood T cell repertoires in COVID-19. Profiled with immunoSEQ multiplex PCR; TCRdb holds only in-frame clones, not every one. The sample contains roughly 49,000 clones, 68% of which appear only once. Sequenced input: peripheral blood. The receptor source for this set is a woman between 65 and 79 years old with acute or convalescent COVID-19.

The chain uses TRBV6-5 and TRBJ2-7, with D possibly being TRBD1 (6 bases). CDR3 length: 16 residues. With 0 bases removed from V and 2 bases from J, the gap between germline ends came to 14 bases. The V gene's germline CDR1 is MNHEY and CDR2 SVGAGI. The CDR3 region is CASSYSVPDSPYEQYF. The DNA of the CDR3 is TGTGCCAGCAGTTACTCGGTTCCGGACAGCCCCTACGAGCAGTACTTC.

The rearrangement uses TRBV5-1 and TRBJ2-7; 9 bases are shared with TRBD1. The ends lost 2 bases at V and 4 bases at J; junction bases unmatched: 4. CDR3 length: 14 amino acids. Germline V gene data show CDR1 as SGHRS and CDR2 as YFSETQ. This chain's CDR3 is CASSLRDRAYEQYF. The CDR3 region has the DNA TGCGCCAGCAGCTTAAGGGACAGGGCGTACGAGCAGTACTTC. The full variable domain, completed using reference TRBV5-1 and TRBJ2-7, is KAGVTQTPRYLIKTRGQQVTLSCSPISGHRSVSWYQQTPGQGLQFLFEYFSETQRNKGNFPGRFSGRQFSNSRSEMNVSTLELGDSALYLCASSLRDRAYEQYFGPGTRLTVT.

The CDR3 sequence: CASSFGGASNYGYTF. The CDR3 nucleotides are TGTGCCAGCAGCTTCGGGGGGGCCTCTAACTATGGCTACACCTTC. The chain couples TRBV5-4 to TRBJ1-2; D may be TRBD1 (6 bases). The CDR3 consists of 15 residues. V was pared by 2 bases and J by 0 bases, with 11 bases between. From germline, CDR1 is SGHNT and CDR2 YYREEE (reference sequence).

The chain employs TRBV29-1 and TRBJ2-3, with 11 bases that match TRBD2. The V segment lost 5 bases and the J segment 3 bases; nucleotides outside the gene matches: 1. From germline, CDR1 is SQVTM and CDR2 ANQGSEA. CDR3 length: 13 amino acids. Written as DNA, the CDR3 is TGCAGCGTTACTAGCGGGAGTACAGATACGCAGTATTTT. The encoded protein is CSVTSGSTDTQYF.

The chain recombines TRBV5-1 with TRBJ2-5; D is undetermined. The CDR3 is 13 amino acids. V was cut by 1 base and J by 1 base, with 5 bases left in between. CDR1 and CDR2 from the germline V gene are SGHRS and YFSETQ. The CDR3 spells CASSLNSQETQYF. CDR3 nucleotide sequence: TGCGCCAGCAGCTTGAACAGCCAAGAGACCCAGTACTTC.